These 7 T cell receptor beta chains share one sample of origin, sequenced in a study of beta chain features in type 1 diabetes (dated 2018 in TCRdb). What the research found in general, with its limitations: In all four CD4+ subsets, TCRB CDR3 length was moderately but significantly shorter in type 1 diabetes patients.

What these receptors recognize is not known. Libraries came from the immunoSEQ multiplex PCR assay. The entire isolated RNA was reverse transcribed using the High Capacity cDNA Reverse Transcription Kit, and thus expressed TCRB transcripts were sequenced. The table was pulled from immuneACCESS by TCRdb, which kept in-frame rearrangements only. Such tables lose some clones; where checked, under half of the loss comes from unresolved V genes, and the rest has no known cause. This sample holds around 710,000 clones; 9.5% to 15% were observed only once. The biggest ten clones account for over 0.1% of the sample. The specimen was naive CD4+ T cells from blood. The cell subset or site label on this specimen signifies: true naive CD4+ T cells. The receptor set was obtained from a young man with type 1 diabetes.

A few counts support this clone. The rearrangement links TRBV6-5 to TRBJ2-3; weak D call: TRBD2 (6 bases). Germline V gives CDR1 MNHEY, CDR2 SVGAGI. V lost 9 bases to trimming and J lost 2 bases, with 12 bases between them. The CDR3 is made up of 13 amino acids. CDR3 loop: CASAGTDTDTQYF. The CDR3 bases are TGTGCCAGTGCTGGGACTGACACAGATACGCAGTATTTT.

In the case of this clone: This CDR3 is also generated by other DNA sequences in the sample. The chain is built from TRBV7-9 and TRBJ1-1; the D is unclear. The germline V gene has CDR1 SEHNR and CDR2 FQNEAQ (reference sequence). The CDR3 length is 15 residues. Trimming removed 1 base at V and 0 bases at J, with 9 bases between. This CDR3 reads CASSLGAGVNTEAFF. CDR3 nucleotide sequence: TGTGCCAGCAGCTTAGGAGCTGGGGTGAACACTGAAGCTTTCTTT.

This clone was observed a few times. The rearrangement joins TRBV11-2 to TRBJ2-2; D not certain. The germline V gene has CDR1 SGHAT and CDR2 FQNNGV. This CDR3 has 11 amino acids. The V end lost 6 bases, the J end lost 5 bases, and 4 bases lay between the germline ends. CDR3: CASRATGELFF. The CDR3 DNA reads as TGTGCCAGCAGAGCTACCGGGGAGCTGTTTTTT.

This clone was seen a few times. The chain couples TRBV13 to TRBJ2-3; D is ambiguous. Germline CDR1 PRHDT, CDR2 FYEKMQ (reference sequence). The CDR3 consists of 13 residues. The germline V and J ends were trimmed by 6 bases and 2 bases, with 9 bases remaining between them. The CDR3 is CASRERPTDTQYF. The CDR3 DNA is TGTGCCAGCAGAGAGAGGCCCACAGATACGCAGTATTTT. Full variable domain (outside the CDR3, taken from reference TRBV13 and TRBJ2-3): AAGVIQSPRHLIKEKRETATLKCYPIPRHDTVYWYQQGPGQDPQFLISFYEKMQSDKGSIPDRFSAQQFSDYHSELNMSSLELGDSALYFCASRERPTDTQYFGPGTRLTVL.

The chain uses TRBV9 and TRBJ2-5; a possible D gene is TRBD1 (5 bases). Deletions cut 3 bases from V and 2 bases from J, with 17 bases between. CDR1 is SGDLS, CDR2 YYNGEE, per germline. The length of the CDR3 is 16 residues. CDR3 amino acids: CASSATPNQGQETQYF. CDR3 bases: TGTGCCAGCAGCGCCACCCCCAATCAGGGTCAAGAGACCCAGTACTTC.

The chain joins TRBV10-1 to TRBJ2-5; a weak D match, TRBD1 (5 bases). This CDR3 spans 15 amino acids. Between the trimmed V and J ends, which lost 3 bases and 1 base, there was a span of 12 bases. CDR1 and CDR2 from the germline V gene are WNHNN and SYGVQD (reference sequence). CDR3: CASSDRQGVQETQYF. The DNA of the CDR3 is TGCGCCAGCAGTGATCGGCAGGGCGTCCAAGAGACCCAGTACTTC.

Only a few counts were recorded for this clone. DNA of the CDR3: TGTGCCAGCAGTGCTGGGGATAGCAATCAGCCCCAGCATTTT. Protein product: CASSAGDSNQPQHF. The chain recombines TRBV6-6 with TRBJ1-5; no reliable D call. Trimming pared 5 bases from V and 0 bases from J, leaving 8 bases between. Germline values: CDR1 MNHNY, CDR2 SVGAGI (reference sequence). The CDR3 extends over 14 amino acids.